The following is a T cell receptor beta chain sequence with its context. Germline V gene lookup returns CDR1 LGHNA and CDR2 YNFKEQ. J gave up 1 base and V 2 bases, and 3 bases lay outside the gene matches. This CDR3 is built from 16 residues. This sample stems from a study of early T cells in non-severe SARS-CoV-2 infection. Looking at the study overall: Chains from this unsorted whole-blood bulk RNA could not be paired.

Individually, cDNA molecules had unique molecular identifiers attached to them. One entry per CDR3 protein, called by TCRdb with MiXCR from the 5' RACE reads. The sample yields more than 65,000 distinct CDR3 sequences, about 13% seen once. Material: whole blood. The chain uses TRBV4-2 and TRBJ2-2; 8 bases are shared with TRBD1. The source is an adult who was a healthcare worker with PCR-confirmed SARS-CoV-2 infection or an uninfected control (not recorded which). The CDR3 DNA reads TGTGCCAGCAGCCAAAGGGGACAGGTGAACACCGGGGAGCTGTTTTTT. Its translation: CASSQRGQVNTGELFF.